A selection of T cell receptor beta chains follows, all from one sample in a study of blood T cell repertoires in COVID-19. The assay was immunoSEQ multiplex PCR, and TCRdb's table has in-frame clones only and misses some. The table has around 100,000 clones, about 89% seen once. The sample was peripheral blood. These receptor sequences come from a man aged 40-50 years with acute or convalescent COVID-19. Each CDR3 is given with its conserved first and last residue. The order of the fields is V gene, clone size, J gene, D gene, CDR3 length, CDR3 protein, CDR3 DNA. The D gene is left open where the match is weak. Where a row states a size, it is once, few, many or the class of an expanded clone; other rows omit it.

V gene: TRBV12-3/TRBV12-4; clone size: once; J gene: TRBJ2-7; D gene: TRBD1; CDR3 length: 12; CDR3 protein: CASSYDREPQYF; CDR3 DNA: TGTGCCAGCAGCTACGACAGGGAACCACAGTACTTC
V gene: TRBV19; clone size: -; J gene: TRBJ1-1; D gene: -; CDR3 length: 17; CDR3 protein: CASSIGFQDWVNTEAFF; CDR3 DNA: TGTGCCAGTAGTATAGGATTCCAGGACTGGGTGAACACTGAAGCTTTCTTT
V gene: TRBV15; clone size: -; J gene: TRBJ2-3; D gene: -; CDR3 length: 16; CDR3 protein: CATSRDSGGGSDTQYF; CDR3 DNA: TGTGCCACCAGCAGAGACTCTGGTGGAGGGAGCGATACGCAGTATTTT
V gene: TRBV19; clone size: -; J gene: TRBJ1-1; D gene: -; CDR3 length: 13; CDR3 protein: CASSIYRNTEAFF; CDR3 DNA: TGTGCCAGTAGTATCTACAGGAACACTGAAGCTTTCTTT
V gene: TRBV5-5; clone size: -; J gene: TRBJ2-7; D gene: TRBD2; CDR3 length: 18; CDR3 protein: CASSRSWSSGGKTYEQYF; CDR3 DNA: TGTGCCAGCAGCCGAAGCTGGTCTAGCGGAGGGAAAACCTACGAGCAGTACTTC
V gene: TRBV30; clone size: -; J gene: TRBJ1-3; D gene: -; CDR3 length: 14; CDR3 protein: CAWSAGISGNTIYF; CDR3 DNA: TGTGCCTGGAGTGCGGGGATCTCTGGAAACACCATATATTTT
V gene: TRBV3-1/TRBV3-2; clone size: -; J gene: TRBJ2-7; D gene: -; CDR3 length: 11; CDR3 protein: CASSGSYEQYF; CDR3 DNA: TGTGCCAGCAGCGGGAGTTACGAGCAGTACTTC
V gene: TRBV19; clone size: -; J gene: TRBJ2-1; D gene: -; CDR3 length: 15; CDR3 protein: CASSPEGRGNNEQFF; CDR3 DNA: TGTGCCAGTAGCCCGGAAGGGCGGGGAAACAATGAGCAGTTCTTC
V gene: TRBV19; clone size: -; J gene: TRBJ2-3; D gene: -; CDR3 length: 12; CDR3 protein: CASSIGRGTQYF; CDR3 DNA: TGTGCCAGTAGTATAGGGCGAGGTACGCAGTATTTT
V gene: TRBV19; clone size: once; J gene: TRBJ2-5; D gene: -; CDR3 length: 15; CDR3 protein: CASTPGLSYQETQYF; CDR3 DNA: TGTGCCAGTACTCCGGGACTTTCGTACCAAGAGACCCAGTACTTC
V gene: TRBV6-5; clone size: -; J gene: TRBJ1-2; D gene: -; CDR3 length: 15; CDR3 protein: CASSSSVGALYGYTF; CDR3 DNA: TGTGCCAGCAGTTCCTCGGTGGGGGCCCTCTATGGCTACACCTTC
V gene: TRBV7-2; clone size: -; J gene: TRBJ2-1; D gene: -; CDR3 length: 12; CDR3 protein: CASSLYYNEQFF; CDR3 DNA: TGTGCCAGCAGCTTGTACTACAATGAGCAGTTCTTC
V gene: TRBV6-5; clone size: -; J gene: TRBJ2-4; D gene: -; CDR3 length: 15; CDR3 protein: CASSYDRFGENIQYF; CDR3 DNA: TGTGCCAGCAGTTACGACAGGTTTGGGGAAAACATTCAGTACTTC
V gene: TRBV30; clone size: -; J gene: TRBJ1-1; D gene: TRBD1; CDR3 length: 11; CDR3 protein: CAWDRGAEAFF; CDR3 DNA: TGTGCCTGGGACAGGGGTGCTGAAGCTTTCTTT
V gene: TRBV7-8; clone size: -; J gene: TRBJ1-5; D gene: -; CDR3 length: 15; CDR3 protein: CASSLTGLSLQPQHF; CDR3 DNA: TGTGCCAGCAGCTTGACAGGACTTTCACTTCAGCCCCAGCATTTT
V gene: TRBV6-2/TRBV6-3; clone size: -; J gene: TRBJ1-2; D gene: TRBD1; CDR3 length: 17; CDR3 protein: CASSKPNLVTGFDGYTF; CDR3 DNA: TGTGCCAGCAGTAAACCCAACCTCGTGACAGGGTTCGACGGCTACACCTTC
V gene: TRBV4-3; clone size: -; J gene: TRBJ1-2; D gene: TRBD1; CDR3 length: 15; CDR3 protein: CASSQTGTGLYGYTF; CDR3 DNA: TGCGCCAGCAGCCAAACCGGGACAGGGCTCTATGGCTACACCTTC
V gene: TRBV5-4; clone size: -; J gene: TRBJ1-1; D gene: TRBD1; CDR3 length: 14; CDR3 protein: CASQGRQGGTEAFF; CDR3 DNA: TGTGCCTCTCAAGGAAGACAGGGAGGAACTGAAGCTTTCTTT
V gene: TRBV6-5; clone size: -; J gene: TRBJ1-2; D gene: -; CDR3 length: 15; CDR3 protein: CASSPGPLGQYGYTF; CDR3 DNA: TGTGCCAGCAGCCCCGGTCCGCTTGGACAATATGGCTACACCTTC
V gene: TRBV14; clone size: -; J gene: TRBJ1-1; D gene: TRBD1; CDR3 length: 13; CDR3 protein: CASRRQGFAEAFF; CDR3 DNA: TGTGCCAGCAGAAGACAGGGCTTCGCTGAAGCTTTCTTT
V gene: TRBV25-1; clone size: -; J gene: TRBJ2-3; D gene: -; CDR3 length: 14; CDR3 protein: CASCRDCDTDTQYF; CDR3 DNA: TGTGCCAGCTGCCGGGACTGCGACACAGATACGCAGTATTTT
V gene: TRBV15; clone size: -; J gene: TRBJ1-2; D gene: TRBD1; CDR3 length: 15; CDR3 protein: CATSRKTGGNYGYTF; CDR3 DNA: TGTGCCACCAGCAGAAAGACAGGGGGTAACTATGGCTACACCTTC
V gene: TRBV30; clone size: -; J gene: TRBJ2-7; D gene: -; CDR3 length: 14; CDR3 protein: CAWSVTGLSYEQYF; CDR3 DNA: TGTGCCTGGAGTGTAACAGGGCTTTCCTACGAGCAGTACTTC
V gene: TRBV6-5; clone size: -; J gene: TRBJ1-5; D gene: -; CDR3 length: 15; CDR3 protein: CASGSEGRSNQPQHF; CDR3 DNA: TGTGCCAGCGGGTCTGAGGGTCGGAGCAATCAGCCCCAGCATTTT
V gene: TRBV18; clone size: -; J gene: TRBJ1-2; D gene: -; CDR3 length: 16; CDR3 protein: CASSPRGGRSPEGYTF; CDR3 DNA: TGTGCCAGCTCACCCCGCGGCGGCAGATCCCCGGAGGGCTACACCTTC
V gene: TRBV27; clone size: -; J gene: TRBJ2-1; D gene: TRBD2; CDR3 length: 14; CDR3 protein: CASSLRLAEDEQFF; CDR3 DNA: TGTGCCAGCAGTCTGAGACTAGCGGAGGATGAGCAGTTCTTC
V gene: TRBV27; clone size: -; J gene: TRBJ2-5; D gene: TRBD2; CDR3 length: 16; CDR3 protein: CASSPPEPGGRKTQYF; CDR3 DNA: TGTGCCAGCAGTCCCCCGGAACCGGGAGGACGAAAGACCCAGTACTTC
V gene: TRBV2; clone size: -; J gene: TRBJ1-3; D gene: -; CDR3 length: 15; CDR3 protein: CASISFRDNRNTIYF; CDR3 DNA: TGTGCCAGCATTTCATTCCGGGACAATAGAAACACCATATATTTT
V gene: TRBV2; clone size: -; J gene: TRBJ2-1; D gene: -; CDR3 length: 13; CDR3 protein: CASSELGDNEQFF; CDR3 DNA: TGTGCCAGCAGTGAGCTTGGAGACAATGAGCAGTTCTTC
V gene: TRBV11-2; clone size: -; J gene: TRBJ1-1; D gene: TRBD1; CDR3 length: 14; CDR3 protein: CASSLAQGRTEAFF; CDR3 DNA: TGTGCCAGCAGCTTAGCACAGGGGAGGACTGAAGCTTTCTTT
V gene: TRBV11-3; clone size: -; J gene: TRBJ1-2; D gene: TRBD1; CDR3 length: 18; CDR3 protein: CASSLKPGQVTVLYGYTF; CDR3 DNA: TGTGCCAGCAGCTTAAAGCCGGGACAGGTTACAGTTCTGTATGGCTACACCTTC
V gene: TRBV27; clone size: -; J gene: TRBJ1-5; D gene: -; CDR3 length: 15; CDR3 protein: CASSLSWGLNQPQHF; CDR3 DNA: TGTGCCAGCAGTTTATCCTGGGGGCTTAATCAGCCCCAGCATTTT
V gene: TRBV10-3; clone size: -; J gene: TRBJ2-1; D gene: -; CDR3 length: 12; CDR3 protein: CAISGADNEQFF; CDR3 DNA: TGTGCCATCAGTGGGGCAGATAATGAGCAGTTCTTC
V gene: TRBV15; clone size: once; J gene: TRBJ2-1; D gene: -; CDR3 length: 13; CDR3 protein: CATSRDGGREQFF; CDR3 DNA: TGTGCCACCAGCAGAGACGGGGGGCGAGAGCAGTTCTTC
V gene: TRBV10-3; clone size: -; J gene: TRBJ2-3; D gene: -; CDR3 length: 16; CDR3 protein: CAISEASLPTTDTQYF; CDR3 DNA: TGTGCCATCAGTGAGGCTAGCTTACCTACCACAGATACGCAGTATTTT
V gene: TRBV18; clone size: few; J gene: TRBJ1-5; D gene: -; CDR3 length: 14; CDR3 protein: CASSGGGGNQPQHF; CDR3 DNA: TGTGCCAGCTCCGGGGGGGGCGGCAATCAGCCCCAGCATTTT
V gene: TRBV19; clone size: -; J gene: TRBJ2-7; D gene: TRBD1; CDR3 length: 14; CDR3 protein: CASSISGQRYEQYF; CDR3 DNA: TGTGCCAGTAGTATATCGGGACAGAGGTACGAGCAGTACTTC
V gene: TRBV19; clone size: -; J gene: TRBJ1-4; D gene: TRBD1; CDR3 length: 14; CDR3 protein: CASSTQGANEKLFF; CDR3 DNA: TGTGCCAGTAGTACACAGGGGGCTAATGAAAAACTGTTTTTT
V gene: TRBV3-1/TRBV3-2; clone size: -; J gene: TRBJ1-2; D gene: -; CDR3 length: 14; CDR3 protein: CASSQDTGIYGYTF; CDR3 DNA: TGTGCCAGCAGCCAAGATACAGGAATTTATGGCTACACCTTC
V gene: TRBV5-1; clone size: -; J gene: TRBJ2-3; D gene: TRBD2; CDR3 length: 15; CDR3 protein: CASSTGTSLIDTQYF; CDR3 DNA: TGCGCCAGCAGTACGGGGACTAGCTTAATAGATACGCAGTATTTT
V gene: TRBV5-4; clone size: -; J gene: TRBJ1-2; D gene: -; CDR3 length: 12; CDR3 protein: CASSLTDTGYTF; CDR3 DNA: TGTGCCAGCAGCTTGACCGACACTGGCTACACCTTC
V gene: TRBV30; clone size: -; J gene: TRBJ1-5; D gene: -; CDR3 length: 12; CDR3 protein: CAWSATNQPQHF; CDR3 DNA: TGTGCCTGGAGTGCTACGAATCAGCCCCAGCATTTT
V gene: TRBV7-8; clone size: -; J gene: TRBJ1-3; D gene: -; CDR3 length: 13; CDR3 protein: CASSLGDRHTIYF; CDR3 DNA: TGTGCCAGCAGCTTAGGAGACAGGCACACCATATATTTT
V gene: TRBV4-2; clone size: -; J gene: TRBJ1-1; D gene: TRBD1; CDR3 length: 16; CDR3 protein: CASSLGGGGRDTEAFF; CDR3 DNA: TGTGCCAGCAGCCTAGGGGGCGGGGGGCGAGACACTGAAGCTTTCTTT
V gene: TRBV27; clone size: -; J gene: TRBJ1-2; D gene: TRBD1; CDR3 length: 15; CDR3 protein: CASSFGQGGHYGYTF; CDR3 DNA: TGTGCCAGCAGTTTCGGACAGGGAGGCCACTATGGCTACACCTTC
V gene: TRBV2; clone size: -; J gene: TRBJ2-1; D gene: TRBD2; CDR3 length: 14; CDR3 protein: CATLGDSGMYEQFF; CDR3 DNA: TGTGCCACCTTGGGAGATAGCGGGATGTATGAGCAGTTCTTC
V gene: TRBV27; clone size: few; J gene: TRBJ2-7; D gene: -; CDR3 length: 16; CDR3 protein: CASSPLQGPASYEQYF; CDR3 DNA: TGTGCCAGCAGTCCCTTACAGGGCCCGGCCTCCTACGAGCAGTACTTC
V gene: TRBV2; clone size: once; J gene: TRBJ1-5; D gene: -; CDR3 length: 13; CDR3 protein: CASSETHTQPQHF; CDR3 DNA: TGTGCCAGCAGTGAGACACATACTCAGCCCCAGCATTTT
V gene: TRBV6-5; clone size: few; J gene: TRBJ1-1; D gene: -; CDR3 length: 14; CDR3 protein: CASSQQGLNTEAFF; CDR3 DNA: TGTGCCAGCAGTCAACAGGGCCTGAACACTGAAGCTTTCTTT
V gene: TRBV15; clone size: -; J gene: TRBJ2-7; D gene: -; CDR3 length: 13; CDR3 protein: CATTVGIRGEQYF; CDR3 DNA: TGTGCCACCACTGTCGGGATCCGGGGAGAGCAGTACTTC
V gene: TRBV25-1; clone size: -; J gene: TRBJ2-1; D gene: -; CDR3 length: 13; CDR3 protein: CASSEYVDTQEFF; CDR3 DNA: TGTGCCAGCAGTGAATATGTAGACACACAGGAGTTCTTC